The T cell receptor (beta chain) under discussion was sequenced for a study of shared clonotypes between healthy human individuals (dated by TCRdb to 2020 to 2022). Study-level background: Three men and a couple of women, aged 18 to 49 years, made up the cohort. For each donor, three plates each were used for CD4 naive and CD4 memory, two plates were used for CD8 naive, and one plate was used for CD8 memory. Different laboratories and diverse techniques were used to prepare libraries and sequence TCR repertoires, to increase sequencing depth and limit assay-specific biases. Per donor, leukapheresis produced somewhere between about 0.8 and 9 billion PBMCs. To estimate repertoire size and how much clonotypes are shared between individuals, the study performed deep sequencing of blood TCR repertoires from five healthy adults. Here is what the overall study found, with its caveats: Only blood was sampled, and tissue TCR repertoires likely differ from those in blood. Estimated clonotype richness was generally larger for naive than for memory subsets. Pairwise subsampling led to the expectation that sequencing depth would affect the degree of clonotype sharing among donors. Sharing across a handful of donors was observed for about 5% of naive CD4, over 3% of naive CD8, 2.3% of memory CD4, and approximately 0.41% of memory CD8 clonotypes. Higher generation probabilities were observed for clonotypes shared by all four sorted-subset donors than for non-shared clonotypes. The genetic and exposure-history diversity represented was limited by the small number of donors. Incomplete sequencing was indicated by rarefaction of sorted-subset datasets, despite the large sequencing depth.

This clone showed up just once. Its antigen specificity is not known. No quality values exist for individual bases; no much larger clone is one base distant. V is clipped by 6 bases and J by 3 bases, and the sequence between their germline boundaries is 15 bases long. The CDR3 runs 14 amino acids, cysteine and phenylalanine included. This entry keeps only the CDR3 DNA: 42 bases, framed from base 1. According to the germline V gene (reference sequence), CDR1 reads SGHAT and CDR2 reads FQDESV. Using the deep immunoSEQ assay, multiplex PCR amplified TCR CDR3 regions from genomic DNA. Extracted genomic DNA from each cell subset was distributed evenly across all wells of several immunoSEQ 96-well plates, and each plate was treated as a replicate. Each replicate PCR for sorted subsets received about 220 ng genomic DNA, equal to about 29,000 T cell genomes. The purified libraries were quantified using a Qubit 3.0 fluorometer, sized with a Bioanalyzer 2100, and then quantified again using the KAPA Library Quantification kit. A separate single-read 150-cycle Illumina NextSeq 550 flow cell was used to sequence each immunoSEQ 96-well plate. The original methods were these. Because the immunoSEQ output held only junctional sequences and lacked quality scores, the filtering could not match the filtering applied to full-length reads. Sequences were annotated with PyIR, a Python wrapper for IgBLAST v1.9, and V/J genes and CDR3 were assigned using IMGT germline references. Any read was removed if the V/J assignment was weak (E-value above 1e-6), the CDR3 was missing, or the read contained stop codons, out-of-frame junctions, or ambiguous translated residues. A V3J clonotype was defined by an identical inferred V gene, J gene, and CDR3 amino acid sequence. Percentage overlap between repertoires was calculated by dividing the number of shared unique clonotypes by the size of the smaller repertoire. Repertoire richness was assessed with RTK rarefaction, the Chao1 estimator, and Recon v2.1 estimates of unobserved clonotypes. For all TCRbeta clonotypes obtained by the gDNA method from several donors, generation probabilities were computed with OLGA. TCRdb took this table from immuneACCESS and kept in-frame rearrangements with V and J called. Such tables lack part of the clones; where checked against another copy, unresolved V genes explain under half of the gap, and the rest is unexplained. That table furnishes V, J and clone size, whereas the DNA furnished D and trimming. The sample yields around 1,900,000 clones; just under 95% were counted once. Clones ranked in the top ten supply about 1.7% of the sample.

CD8 naive samples consisted of CD45RO-negative cells that were positively selected for CCR7, yielding a CD45RA+CCR7+ population without TemRA cells. The donors were healthy, HIV-negative adults who had no recently reported acute infections or vaccinations. Only Caucasian adults living in Nashville, Tennessee, USA were represented among the donors. Blood was obtained by leukapheresis, after which PBMCs were separated by Ficoll-Histopaque density gradient centrifugation and cryopreserved in liquid nitrogen vapor phase. Analytical flow cytometry was used to check the purity and quantity of every magnetically sorted T cell population. From each sorted fraction, genomic DNA was isolated and quantified by UV absorbance on a Nanodrop 2000c.

The chain uses TRBV11-1 and TRBJ2-7; the D segment might be TRBD1 or TRBD2, since each matches 5 bases. Source material: naive CD8+ T cells from PBMCs. The cell subset or site label, read with the paper, signifies: CD45RA+CCR7+. The clonotype was recovered from a man between 18 and 29 years old in good health. Some clones in this sample may be carry-over from other donors' samples. The nucleotides read TGTGCCAGCAGTTCGGGACGCAGTTTCTACGAGCAGTACTTC. Protein translation: CASSSGRSFYEQYF.